This TCR beta chain derives from a study of PD-L1 blockade in urothelial cancer. Study information: Enrolled patients had been treated previously with 0 to 3 chemotherapy regimens.

Per germline, CDR1 MNHNS and CDR2 SASEGT. V was cut by 7 bases and J by 1 base, with 14 bases left in between. The CDR3 length is 15 residues. The time point: pretreatment peripheral blood. Each patient presented with locally advanced or metastatic urothelial carcinoma. Regarding this clone: The antigen is unknown.

Clones were read by immunoSEQ multiplex PCR, and TCRdb kept only the in-frame ones, dropping some. The data show tens of thousands of clones, with about four fifths seen just once and 6% to 7% held by the top ten. General study points: Pretreatment clonality of the blood TCR repertoire below the median was predictive of superior survival.

Sequencing was performed on PBMCs, taken around atezolizumab (anti-PD-L1) treatment. The chain carries TRBV6-1 and TRBJ1-5, with TRBD1 as a possible D gene (5 bases). This receptor was identified in a man aged 55 to 70 with urothelial cancer. CDR3 DNA: TGTGCCAGCAAAGGGGAACAGATGAGCAATCAGCCCCAGCATTTT. Protein sequence: CASKGEQMSNQPQHF.